Described below is a single T cell receptor beta chain sequence and its context. Its antigen is unknown. TCRdb re-analysed the reads in MiXCR, keeping a single row per CDR3 protein. The table lists 300,000 to 400,000 distinct CDR3 sequences, 25% to 30% of them singletons. This entry belongs to a study of T cell repertoires in cytomegalovirus infection. Germline lookup yields CDR1 DFQATT and CDR2 SNEGSKA (reference sequence). With 0 bases removed from V and 5 bases from J, the gap between germline ends came to 10 bases. The CDR3 has 14 amino acids. Study results and limitations: HLA-C-restricted, CMV-specific TCR beta clonotypes were dominant ex vivo.

This material consisted of cultured PBMCs, taken from culture after CMV antigen stimulation. This rearrangement joins TRBV20-1 to TRBJ2-2, with a weak D call TRBD2 (5 bases). The source is a human donor in good health (CMV status not recorded). Some clones in this sample may be carry-over from other donors' samples. DNA for the CDR3: TGCAGTGCTAGAGATGTGAGGACTACCGGGGAGCTGTTTTTT. Translated: CSARDVRTTGELFF.